This is a list of T cell receptor beta chains from one sample in a study of blood T cell repertoires in COVID-19. Data came from immunoSEQ multiplex PCR; TCRdb stores just in-frame clones and leaves some out. The table records about 210,000 clones, approximately 86% of them present only once. The sample comprised PBMCs or T cells enriched from blood (not recorded which). The receptor source for this set is a woman in her twenties or thirties who had been exposed to COVID-19. The CDR3 runs from the conserved cysteine through the conserved F or W. The order of the fields is CDR3 protein, CDR3 DNA, V gene, clone size, J gene, D gene. A D gene is named only where the DNA matches it firmly. Not every row has a clone size; where given, it reads once, few, many or a size class.

CASSSGGASNQPQHF,TGTGCCAGCAGCTCAGGGGGAGCTAGCAATCAGCCCCAGCATTTT,TRBV7-9,NA,TRBJ1-5,TRBD1
CASSLALGREAFF,TGTGCCAGCAGTTTAGCGCTGGGCAGAGAAGCTTTCTTT,TRBV12-3/TRBV12-4,NA,TRBJ1-1,NA
CAISNEDREDEKLFF,TGTGCCATCAGTAACGAAGACAGGGAGGATGAAAAACTGTTTTTT,TRBV10-3,NA,TRBJ1-4,TRBD1
CSVTRTVNTEAFF,TGCAGCGTTACTAGGACAGTGAACACTGAAGCTTTCTTT,TRBV29-1,NA,TRBJ1-1,NA
CASSVARGTGGVGDTQYF,TGTGCCAGCAGCGTAGCTAGGGGTACAGGGGGCGTGGGAGATACGCAGTATTTT,TRBV9,NA,TRBJ2-3,TRBD1
CASSLTGSPGTEAFF,TGCGCCAGCAGCTTAACGGGAAGCCCAGGCACTGAAGCTTTCTTT,TRBV5-1,NA,TRBJ1-1,NA
CASSGGRGGRRNSPLHF,TGTGCCAGTAGTGGGGGACGAGGGGGTAGAAGAAATTCACCCCTCCACTTT,TRBV19,NA,TRBJ1-6,NA
CASSGGRNNQPQHF,TGTGCCAGCAGCGGTGGCAGGAACAATCAGCCCCAGCATTTT,TRBV7-9,NA,TRBJ1-5,NA
CAISSTGTEYNSPLHF,TGTGCCATCAGTTCGACCGGGACAGAATATAATTCACCCCTCCACTTT,TRBV10-3,NA,TRBJ1-6,TRBD1
CASEKNTEAFF,TGTGCCAGCGAGAAAAACACTGAAGCTTTCTTT,TRBV2,NA,TRBJ1-1,NA
CASSSVGTGGYIIANYGYTF,TGTGCCAGCAGCTCAGTTGGGACAGGGGGCTATATAATAGCTAACTATGGCTACACCTTC,TRBV5-5,NA,TRBJ1-2,TRBD1
CASSADRPSGANVLTF,TGTGCCAGCAGCGCAGACAGACCCTCTGGGGCCAACGTCCTGACTTTC,TRBV7-3,NA,TRBJ2-6,NA
CASSQVGTDPTF,TGTGCCAGCAGCCAAGTGGGGACAGATCCCACCTTC,TRBV3-1/TRBV3-2,NA,TRBJ1-2,TRBD1
CASSLDLKGAANEKLFF,TGTGCCAGCAGCTTAGATCTAAAGGGGGCGGCTAATGAAAAACTGTTTTTT,TRBV11-2,once,TRBJ1-4,TRBD1
CASSPGLAGGSETQYF,TGTGCCAGCTCACCCGGACTAGCGGGGGGGTCTGAGACCCAGTACTTC,TRBV18,once,TRBJ2-5,TRBD2
CASSEQGNTGELFF,TGTGCCAGCAGTGAACAGGGAAACACCGGGGAGCTGTTTTTT,TRBV6-1,few,TRBJ2-2,NA
CASSESAGANTEAFF,TGCGCCAGCAGTGAGTCCGCAGGGGCGAACACTGAAGCTTTCTTT,TRBV10-2,NA,TRBJ1-1,NA
CASSLGDGGRNTQYF,TGTGCCAGCAGCTTAGGGGACGGGGGGAGAAATACGCAGTATTTT,TRBV11-2,NA,TRBJ2-3,TRBD2